This T cell receptor beta chain derives from a study of blood T cell repertoires in COVID-19. TCRdb's copy holds only in-frame clones and misses some; the assay was immunoSEQ multiplex PCR. Altogether roughly 380,000 clones are present, about 90% being singletons, with the ten largest covering around 0.92%. Those enrolled, adults aged about 18 to 89 years, came from under 25 US areas. Within the 2 weeks before study entry, each person in the exposed group met a COVID-19 case. Sample: PBMCs or T cells enriched from blood (not recorded which). This clonotype was sampled from a woman in her twenties or thirties who had been exposed to COVID-19.

The CDR3 protein is CASSYYGLAGDEQYF. CDR3 coding DNA: TGTGCCAGCAGTTACTATGGACTAGCGGGTGACGAGCAGTACTTC. The chain recombines TRBV6-5 with TRBJ2-7, with 11 bases aligning to TRBD2. CDR1 is MNHEY and CDR2 is SVGAGI in the germline V gene. Losses at the gene ends were 1 base for V and 5 bases for J; bases not matched to a gene: 4. The CDR3 loop spans 15 amino acids.